This TCR beta chain was obtained from a study of T cells after yellow fever vaccination. General study points: The study re-detected most primary-vaccination clones after the booster (roughly 96% CD4, roughly 91% CD8).

V gave up 0 bases and J gave up 6 bases; unmatched junction bases: 11. The CDR3 spans 17 residues. In germline, CDR1 is SGHAT, CDR2 FQNNGV. 5'RACE template switching produced TCR cDNA carrying a universal primer site and UMIs. A single record per CDR3 protein comes from TCRdb applying MiXCR to the 5' RACE reads. The sample has approximately 140,000 distinct CDR3 sequences; less than 9.5% are singletons. This clonotype has ten or more counts. What it binds is not known. The sample in question was CD4+ T cells sorted from PBMCs, obtained 5 days after the yellow fever booster vaccination. This TCR derives from a young man who received the YFV17D yellow fever vaccine. This chain joins TRBV11-2 and TRBJ2-7, with 10 nucleotides matching TRBD2. The CDR3 loop reads CASSLDSSSGSSVEQYF. DNA of the CDR3: TGTGCCAGCAGCTTAGACAGTTCTAGCGGGAGTTCGGTCGAGCAGTACTTC.